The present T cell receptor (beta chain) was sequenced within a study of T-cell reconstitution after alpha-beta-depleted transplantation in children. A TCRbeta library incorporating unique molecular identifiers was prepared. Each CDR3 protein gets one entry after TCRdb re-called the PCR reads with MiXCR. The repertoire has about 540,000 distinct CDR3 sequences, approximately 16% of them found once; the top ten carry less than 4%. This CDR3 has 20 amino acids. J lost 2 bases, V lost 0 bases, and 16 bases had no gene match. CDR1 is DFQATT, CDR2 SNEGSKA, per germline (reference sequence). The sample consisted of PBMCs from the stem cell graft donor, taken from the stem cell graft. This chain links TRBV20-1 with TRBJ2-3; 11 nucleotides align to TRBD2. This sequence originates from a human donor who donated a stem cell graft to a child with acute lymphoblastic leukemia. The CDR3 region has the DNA TGCAGTGCTAGAGATTTAGGAGGGACTAGCGGTATCGGGCCCACAGATACGCAGTATTTT. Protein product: CSARDLGGTSGIGPTDTQYF.